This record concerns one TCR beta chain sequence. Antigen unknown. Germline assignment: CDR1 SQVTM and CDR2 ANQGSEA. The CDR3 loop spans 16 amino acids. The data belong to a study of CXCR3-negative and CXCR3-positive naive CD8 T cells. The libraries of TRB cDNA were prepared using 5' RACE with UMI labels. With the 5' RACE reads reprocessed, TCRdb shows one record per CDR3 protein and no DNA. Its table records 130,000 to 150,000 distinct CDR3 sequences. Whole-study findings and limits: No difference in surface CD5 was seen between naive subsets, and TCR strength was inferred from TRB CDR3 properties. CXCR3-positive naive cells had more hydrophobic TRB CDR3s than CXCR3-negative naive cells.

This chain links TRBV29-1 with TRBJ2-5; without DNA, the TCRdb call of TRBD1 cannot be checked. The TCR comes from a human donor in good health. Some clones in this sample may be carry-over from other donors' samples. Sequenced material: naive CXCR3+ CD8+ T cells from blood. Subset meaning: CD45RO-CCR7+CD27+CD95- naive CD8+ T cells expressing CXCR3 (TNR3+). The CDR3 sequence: CSAERTGGFIEETQYF.